This T cell receptor (beta chain) was profiled in a study of OX40 agonist ivuxolimab in advanced cancers. Study-wide background: In three patients, partial responses were observed, one with hepatocellular carcinoma and two with cutaneous melanoma. Study-wide results and limits: At 0.1 to 3.0 mg/kg and by week 6, clonal expansion occurred in CD4+ and CD8+ blood T cells. At 0.1-3.0 mg/kg, partial responders had clonal expansion among the lowest observed. CD8+ T cells showed, on average, more clonal expansion than CD4+ cells.

Sequenced by immunoSEQ multiplex PCR; TCRdb stores in-frame clones only, minus some. The data contain about 50,000 clones, 79% of them seen just once; the ten biggest clones take up less than 2%. The J segment lost 4 bases and the V segment lost 0 bases, leaving 1 base of the junction unmatched. The CDR3 length is 14 residues. The V gene's germline CDR1 is SGDLS and CDR2 YYNGEE. This clone was recorded only once. Its antigen is not identified. J is TRBJ2-3 and V is TRBV9, with 8 bases that match TRBD1. The material was CD4+ or CD8+ T cells sorted from blood, obtained in a trial of the OX40 agonist ivuxolimab. The clonotype originates from an adult with an advanced solid tumor such as melanoma, head and neck, liver or kidney cancer. This chain's CDR3 is CASSVAQGADTQYF. The CDR3 coding sequence is TGTGCCAGCAGCGTAGCACAGGGGGCAGATACGCAGTATTTT. Full variable domain (remainder filled in from reference TRBV9 and TRBJ2-3): DSGVTQTPKHLITATGQRVTLRCSPRSGDLSVYWYQQSLDQGLQFLIQYYNGEERAKGNILERFSAQQFPDLHSELNLSSLELGDSALYFCASSVAQGADTQYFGPGTRLTVL.